This T cell receptor (beta chain) was retrieved from a study of blood T cells in healthy people across ages. Regarding the study as a whole: TCR beta diversity was tightly associated with the proportion of naive T cells.

Germline assignment: CDR1 MNHEY and CDR2 SVGEGT. The CDR3 runs 12 residues. Healthy Caucasian individuals from Russia aged about 6 to 90 served as donors. Ten milliliters was the volume of peripheral blood drawn from each donor. Total RNA extracted from each sample amounted to at least 5 micrograms. Remarks on this clonotype: Its antigen is as yet unknown.

Then a second PCR, running about 7 to 11 cycles, was carried out with a sample-barcoded 5' primer and a J-beta primer mix. Each CDR3 protein gets one entry after TCRdb re-called the 5' RACE reads with MiXCR. The sample includes 650,000 to 900,000 distinct CDR3 sequences, around two thirds of them seen just once. The sample consisted of blood. The origin of this receptor is a man younger than 45 in good health. V usage is TRBV6-2 or TRBV6-3 and J usage is TRBJ2-1; D ambiguous. The DNA end lines up better with TRBJ2-7; the J call may be wrong. CDR3 coding DNA: TGTGCCAGCAGGACCTGGGATTACGAGCAGTACTTC. It encodes CASRTWDYEQYF.